The source of this TCR beta chain is a study of OX40 agonist ivuxolimab in advanced cancers. On the study more broadly: The dose-escalation cohort was just under 85% male, with a mean age of approximately 61 years, ranging roughly 23 to 85. Findings and caveats of the study: Clonal expansion in partial responders at 0.1-3.0 mg/kg ranked among the lowest.

The ends were cut back, 4 bases at V and 10 bases at J, with 11 bases in the middle. The germline CDR1 and CDR2 sequences are ENHRY and SYGVKD. The CDR3 sequence is 13 residues long. The sample holds a few counts of this clone. As yet, its antigen is unknown. Repertoires were generated with immunoSEQ multiplex PCR, while TCRdb's copy carries only in-frame clones and drops some. The table records some 70,000 clones, about 89% of them present only once. This chain uses TRBV10-3 with TRBJ1-6, with D hard to call. The specimen comprised CD4+ or CD8+ T cells sorted from blood, sampled in a trial of the OX40 agonist ivuxolimab. The clonotype was recovered from an adult with an advanced solid tumor such as melanoma, head and neck, liver or kidney cancer. The CDR3 region has the DNA TGTGCCATCAGTGGAGAAGGCGACTCACCCCTCCACTTT. This sequence encodes CAISGEGDSPLHF.